The source of this T cell receptor (beta chain) is a study of shared clonotypes between healthy human individuals. Notes on the study in general: Generally, naive subsets (rather than memory subsets) showed larger estimated richness.

The repertoire was sequenced with immunoSEQ multiplex PCR; TCRdb's copy has only in-frame clones and lacks some. The profile shows about 2.4 million clones, roughly 93% of them singletons. As concerns this clone: As yet, its antigen is unknown.

The receptor comes from a man between 18 and 35 years old in good health. Some clones in this sample may be carry-over from other donors' samples. Material for sequencing was naive CD4+ T cells from PBMCs. Subset indicated: CD45RA+ positively selected.

CDR3 amino acids: CASSPALDRAYGYTF. For the CDR3, the DNA is TGTGCCAGCAGCCCTGCCTTAGACAGGGCCTATGGCTACACCTTC. The chain employs TRBV9 and TRBJ1-2; the match to TRBD1 covers 7 bases. Germline CDR1 SGDLS, CDR2 YYNGEE. The CDR3 has 15 amino acids. With 4 bases clipped from V and 4 bases from J, the junction kept 10 bases outside the gene matches.